This TCR beta chain is drawn from a study of blood T cell repertoires in COVID-19. The germline V and J ends were trimmed by 5 bases and 3 bases, with 13 bases remaining between them. This CDR3 has 15 amino acids. The germline V gene has CDR1 SNHLY and CDR2 FYNNEI. Methods used by the authors: Estimated nucleated cell counts came from reference gene primer amplification. Measured with immunoSEQ multiplex PCR; TCRdb has only the in-frame clones, and not every one. The DNA gave D and trimming, while V, J and clone size come from that table. There are about 270,000 clones in the sample; approximately 90% occur only once, and about 4% lies in the top ten. Participants' reported clinical history set cohort assignment.

The TCR originated in a woman aged 25 to 39 with acute COVID-19. Input material: PBMCs or T cells enriched from blood (not recorded which). The rearrangement links TRBV2 to TRBJ1-4, with D perhaps matching TRBD1 (6 bases). CDR3 in DNA: TGTGCCAGCAGTTTACAGGGTTCGGCTAATGAAAAACTGTTTTTT. Amino acid sequence: CASSLQGSANEKLFF.